This TCR beta chain came from a study of shared clonotypes between healthy human individuals. Terminally differentiated effector memory CD45RA+ cells were excluded by CCR7 positive selection of CD45RO-negative cells. The assay was run at deep level. The protocol was immunoSEQ multiplex PCR, while the TCRdb copy is restricted to in-frame clones and leaves out a portion. Of about 2.2 million clones in the sample, 93% were seen once. The sample comprised naive CD8+ T cells from PBMCs. This sequence originates from a man younger than 30 in good health. Some clones in this sample may be carry-over from other donors' samples.

This chain's CDR3 is CASSKNRDTEAFF. The CDR3 DNA reads TGTGCCAGCAGTAAAAATCGGGACACTGAAGCTTTCTTT. V usage is TRBV6-5 and J usage is TRBJ1-1, with unresolved D. The CDR3 consists of 13 residues. Germline V gives CDR1 MNHEY, CDR2 SVGAGI. The V end lost 5 bases, the J end lost 3 bases, and 10 bases lay between the germline ends.